The rows below give T cell receptor beta chains drawn from one sample of a study of T cells in Graves' hyperthyroidism and ophthalmopathy. One entry per CDR3 protein, called by TCRdb with MiXCR from the multiplex PCR reads. The table lists a few hundred thousand distinct CDR3 sequences, approximately 15% of them singletons, with around a quarter in the top ten. Material: blood. These receptors originate from a woman under 30 with Graves' hyperthyroidism that later progressed to Graves' ophthalmopathy. The CDR3 runs from the conserved cysteine through the conserved F or W. Fields, in order: D gene, V gene, clone size, CDR3 length, J gene, CDR3 DNA, CDR3 protein. The D gene is left open where the match is weak. The size field is filled for only some rows; it gives once, few, many or a size class.

TRBD1	TRBV2	few	16	TRBJ2-7	TGTGCCAGCAGTGAAGGGGGGGGACAGGGATCCTACGAGCAGTACTTC	CASSEGGGQGSYEQYF
NA	TRBV3-1	many	14	TRBJ2-3	TGTGCCAGCAGCCTTAGCGGAGCCACAGATACGCAGTATTTT	CASSLSGATDTQYF
TRBD2	TRBV12-3/TRBV12-4	many	16	TRBJ2-7	TGTGCCAGCAGTCCTTCAATAGCGGGAGGGGTCTACGAGCAGTACTTC	CASSPSIAGGVYEQYF
NA	TRBV7-3	few	13	TRBJ1-5	TGTGCCAGCAGCTCCACAGAAAATCAGCCCCAGCATTTT	CASSSTENQPQHF
TRBD2	TRBV10-3	NA	14	TRBJ2-3	TGTGCCACGCGGGAGACAGAGTCCACAGATACGCAGTATTTT	CATRETESTDTQYF
TRBD2	TRBV7-2	NA	16	TRBJ2-4	TGTGCCAGCAGCCGGGACTACCTCATAGCCAAAAACATTCAGTACTTC	CASSRDYLIAKNIQYF
NA	TRBV7-9	many	17	TRBJ2-7	TGTGCCAGCAGCTTAGCGCAGGCTGTTCCAGGCTTCAACGAGCAGTACTTC	CASSLAQAVPGFNEQYF
TRBD2	TRBV20-1	many	15	TRBJ2-7	TGCAGTGCCCGGACCCTAGCGGGAGGGACCTACGAGCAGTACTTC	CSARTLAGGTYEQYF
NA	TRBV11-2	many	14	TRBJ2-3	TGTGCCAGCAGCTTAAGGGGGGCAGTTGATACGCAGTATTTT	CASSLRGAVDTQYF
TRBD2	TRBV6-1	many	15	TRBJ2-3	TGTGCCAGCAGTGAACCCCGACTAGCTGCCTATACGCAGTATTTT	CASSEPRLAAYTQYF
TRBD2	TRBV5-4	NA	13	TRBJ2-7	TGTGCCACCGGACTAGCGGGAGTCGAAGAGCAGTACTTC	CATGLAGVEEQYF
NA	TRBV30	few	14	TRBJ2-7	TGTGCCTGGAGTCAGGCAGGGGGGGCCTACGAGCAGTACTTC	CAWSQAGGAYEQYF
NA	TRBV2	many	14	TRBJ1-1	TGTGCCAGCAGTCCGTCAGGGGTCGGAACTGAAGCTTTCTTT	CASSPSGVGTEAFF